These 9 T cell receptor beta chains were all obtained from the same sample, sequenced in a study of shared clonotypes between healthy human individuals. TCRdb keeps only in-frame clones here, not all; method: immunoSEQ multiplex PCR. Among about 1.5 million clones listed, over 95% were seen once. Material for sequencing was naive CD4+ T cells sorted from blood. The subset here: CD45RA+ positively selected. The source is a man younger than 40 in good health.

The CDR3 sequence: CASSTEVGLAGWGGTDTQYF. The CDR3 DNA follows: TGTGCCAGCAGCACCGAGGTGGGACTAGCGGGGTGGGGCGGGACAGATACGCAGTATTTT. This chain uses TRBV9 with TRBJ2-3, with TRBD2 identical over 13 bases. There are 20 residues in the CDR3. The V gene's germline CDR1 is SGDLS and CDR2 YYNGEE. The V segment lost 4 bases and the J segment 3 bases; nucleotides outside the gene matches: 17. Full variable domain (remainder filled in from reference TRBV9 and TRBJ2-3): DSGVTQTPKHLITATGQRVTLRCSPRSGDLSVYWYQQSLDQGLQFLIQYYNGEERAKGNILERFSAQQFPDLHSELNLSSLELGDSALYFCASSTEVGLAGWGGTDTQYFGPGTRLTVL.

The CDR3 loop reads CASSRLDRYEQYF. The CDR3 nucleotides read TGTGCCAGCAGTAGACTAGATCGATACGAGCAGTACTTC. The rearrangement joins TRBV28 to TRBJ2-7; tentative D call: TRBD2 (6 bases). V was clipped by 5 bases and J by 4 bases, with 12 bases between them. The CDR3 is 13 amino acids. Germline V CDR1 and CDR2: MDHEN, SYDVKM.

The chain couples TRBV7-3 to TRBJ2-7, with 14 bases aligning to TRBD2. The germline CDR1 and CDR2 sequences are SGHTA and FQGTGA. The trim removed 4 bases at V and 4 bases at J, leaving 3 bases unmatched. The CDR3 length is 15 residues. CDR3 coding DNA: TGTGCCAGCAGCTCCTGGACTAGCGGGGGGTACGAGCAGTACTTC. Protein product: CASSSWTSGGYEQYF.

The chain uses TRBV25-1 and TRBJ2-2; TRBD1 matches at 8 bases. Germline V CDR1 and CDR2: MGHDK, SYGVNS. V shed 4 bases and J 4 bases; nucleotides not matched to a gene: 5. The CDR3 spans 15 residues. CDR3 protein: CASSVTTGATGELFF. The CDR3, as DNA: TGTGCCAGCAGTGTCACGACAGGGGCCACCGGGGAGCTGTTTTTT.

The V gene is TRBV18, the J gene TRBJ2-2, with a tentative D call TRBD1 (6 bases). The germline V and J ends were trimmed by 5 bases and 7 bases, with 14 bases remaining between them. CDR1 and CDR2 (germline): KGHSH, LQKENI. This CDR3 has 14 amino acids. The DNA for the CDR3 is TGTGCCAGCTCATCTATGGACAGTTACGGGGAGCTGTTTTTT. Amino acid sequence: CASSSMDSYGELFF. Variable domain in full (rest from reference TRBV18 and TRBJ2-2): NAGVMQNPRHLVRRRGQEARLRCSPMKGHSHVYWYRQLPEEGLKFMVYLQKENIIDESGMPKERFSAEFPKEGPSILRIQQVVRGDSAAYFCASSSMDSYGELFFGEGSRLTVL.

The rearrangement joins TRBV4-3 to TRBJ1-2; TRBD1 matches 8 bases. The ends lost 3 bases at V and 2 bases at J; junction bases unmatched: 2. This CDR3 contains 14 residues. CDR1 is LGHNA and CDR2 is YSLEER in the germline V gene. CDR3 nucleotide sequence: TGCGCCAGCAGCCACGCAGGGGGCAACTATGGCTACACCTTC. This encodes CASSHAGGNYGYTF.

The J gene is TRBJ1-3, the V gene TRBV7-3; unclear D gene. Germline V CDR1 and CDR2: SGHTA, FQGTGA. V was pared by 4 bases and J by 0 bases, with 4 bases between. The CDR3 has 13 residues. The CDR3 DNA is TGTGCCAGCAGCTCCAGCTCTGGAAACACCATATATTTT. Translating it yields CASSSSSGNTIYF.

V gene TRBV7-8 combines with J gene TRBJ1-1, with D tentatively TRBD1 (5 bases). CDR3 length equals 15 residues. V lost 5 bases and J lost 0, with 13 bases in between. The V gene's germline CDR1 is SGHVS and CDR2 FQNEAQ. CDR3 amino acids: CASSPSRGVNTEAFF. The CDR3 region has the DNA TGTGCCAGCAGCCCCTCCCGGGGGGTGAACACTGAAGCTTTCTTT. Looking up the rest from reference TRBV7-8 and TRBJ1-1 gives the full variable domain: GAGVSQSPRYKVAKRGQDVALRCDPISGHVSLFWYQQALGQGPEFLTYFQNEAQLDKSGLPSDRFFAERPEGSVSTLKIQRTQQEDSAVYLCASSPSRGVNTEAFFGQGTRLTVV.

The CDR3 DNA reads TGTGCCAGCAGTGAACAGGGGATTAACTATGGCTACACCTTC. This codes for CASSEQGINYGYTF. The chain is built from TRBV6-1 and TRBJ1-2, with D possibly TRBD1 on 6 matching bases. Trimming took off 2 bases at V and 1 base at J, with 8 bases between the two ends. This CDR3 comprises 14 residues. CDR1 and CDR2 from the germline V gene are MNHNS and SASEGT.